A single sample gave rise to the 21 T cell receptor beta chains below, sequenced in a study of regulatory and conventional T cells in breast cancer. TCRdb called the PCR reads again in MiXCR, with one record for every CDR3 protein. The data show about 9,600 distinct CDR3 sequences, about a third seen once. Sequencing input: conventional T cells from blood. The receptors were sampled from a male donor in good health.

This clonotype was observed a handful of times. This chain joins TRBV12-3 or TRBV12-4 and TRBJ1-5, with TRBD1 as a possible D gene (6 bases). Trimming shortened V by 5 bases and J by 4 bases, and 12 bases separated the two germline ends. This CDR3 has 14 amino acids. CDR3 amino acids: CASSVGQPNQPQHF. Here the CDR3 DNA reads TGTGCCAGCAGTGTCGGACAGCCTAATCAGCCCCAGCATTTT.

V usage is TRBV20-1 and J usage is TRBJ2-4; TRBD1 agrees at 7 bases. Germline loops: CDR1 DFQATT, CDR2 SNEGSKA (reference sequence). The CDR3 is 18 residues long. Trimming removed 3 bases from V and 0 bases from J; junction bases left unmatched: 14. CDR3 in DNA: TGCAGTGCTAGGTCGGGACAGCGGCAGCGGCTAGCCAAAAACATTCAGTACTTC. This sequence encodes CSARSGQRQRLAKNIQYF.

In this sample, this clonotype is medium-sized. The chain joins TRBV7-2 to TRBJ2-4; 8 nucleotides align to TRBD1. The junction had 11 bases not matched to a gene; V was cut back by 7 bases and J by 0 bases. The germline V gene has CDR1 SGHTA and CDR2 FQGNSA. The CDR3 runs 17 residues. CDR3 nucleotides: TGTGCCAGCACCGTAGGGACAGGTCCTCTAGCCAAAAACATTCAGTACTTC. This codes for CASTVGTGPLAKNIQYF.

Remarks on this clonotype: A much larger clone sits a single nucleotide away, making a read error possible. The V gene is TRBV6-2 or TRBV6-3, the J gene TRBJ2-1; 10 nucleotides align to TRBD2. CDR1 is MNHEY, CDR2 SVGEGT, per germline. V was clipped by 0 bases and J by 4 bases; unmatched bases: 6. This CDR3 is built from 17 residues. The CDR3 protein is CASSYSGLARVYNEQFF. DNA for the CDR3: TGTGCCAGCAGTTACTCGGGACTAGCGAGGGTTTACAATGAGCAGTTCTTC.

J is TRBJ1-5 and V is TRBV28, with a weak D call TRBD1 (5 bases). From germline, CDR1 is MDHEN and CDR2 SYDVKM. The germline V and J ends were trimmed by 4 bases and 5 bases, with 15 bases remaining between them. The CDR3 is 15 amino acids. CDR3 loop: CASSSSGQMHQPQHF. DNA of the CDR3: TGTGCCAGCAGTTCTTCAGGACAAATGCATCAGCCCCAGCATTTT. Looking up the rest from reference TRBV28 and TRBJ1-5 gives the full variable domain: DVKVTQSSRYLVKRTGEKVFLECVQDMDHENMFWYRQDPGLGLRLIYFSYDVKMKEKGDIPEGYSVSREKKERFSLILESASTNQTSMYLCASSSSGQMHQPQHFGDGTRLSIL.

This rearrangement joins TRBV7-2 to TRBJ2-1, with 9 positions matching TRBD1. Germline V CDR1 and CDR2: SGHTA, FQGNSA. This CDR3 is built from 16 residues. V shed 1 base, J shed 7 bases, and the junction held 8 bases outside the gene matches. In DNA, the CDR3 is TGTGCCAGCAGCTTAGTAGTGACAGGGGGAAGGAATGAGCAGTTCTTC. This translates into CASSLVVTGGRNEQFF.

Concerning this clonotype: Possible read error: a much larger clone is one base away. The V call is TRBV5-1, the J call TRBJ2-3, with 9 bases aligning to TRBD2. The CDR3 length is 16 residues. Germline assignment: CDR1 SGHRS and CDR2 YFSETQ. The CDR3 sequence: CASSLGRGTSTDAQYF. CDR3 nucleotides: TGCGCCAGCAGCCTAGGACGGGGGACTAGCACAGATGCGCAGTATTTT.

This clonotype is medium-sized within its sample. This chain joins TRBV5-1 and TRBJ2-3, with TRBD2 as a possible D gene (5 bases). Germline V CDR1 and CDR2: SGHRS, YFSETQ. The V end was cut by 0 bases, the J end by 2 bases, with 10 bases between. CDR3 length: 15 amino acids. The CDR3 nucleotides are TGCGCCAGCAGCTTGGAATCGGGATACACAGATACGCAGTATTTT. It translates to CASSLESGYTDTQYF.

This clonotype is categorized as medium-sized. J is TRBJ1-1 and V is TRBV6-2 or TRBV6-3; no clear D. Germline CDR1 is MNHEY and CDR2 is SVGEGT. This CDR3 comprises 11 residues. Between the trimmed V and J ends, which lost 10 bases and 1 base, there was a span of 7 bases. The CDR3 nucleotides are TGTGCCATTGTACAGAACACTGAAGCTTTCTTT. This sequence encodes CAIVQNTEAFF.

In its sample, this clonotype was seen a few times. The rearrangement uses TRBV7-2 and TRBJ1-1, with D hard to call. The V and J ends lost 5 bases and 5 bases respectively, with 12 bases between them. Germline CDR1 is SGHTA and CDR2 is FQGNSA. The CDR3 contains 13 residues. CDR3 sequence: CASSPTGGTEAFF. The CDR3 DNA follows: TGTGCCAGCAGCCCCACGGGAGGGACTGAAGCTTTCTTT.

This rearrangement joins TRBV7-9 to TRBJ2-7; weak D call: TRBD2 (5 bases). With 5 bases removed from V and 5 bases from J, the gap between germline ends came to 28 bases. In germline, CDR1 is SEHNR, CDR2 FQNEAQ (reference sequence). The CDR3 length is 18 residues. The CDR3 loop reads CASSPRAGGQMRVDEQYF. In DNA, the CDR3 is TGTGCCAGCAGCCCCAGAGCAGGCGGTCAGATGAGGGTAGACGAGCAGTACTTC.

The chain uses TRBV5-1 and TRBJ1-1, with TRBD1 matching over 10 bases. The CDR3 covers 14 residues. Trimming took 6 bases from V and 3 from J; bases not matched to a gene: 5. The V gene's germline CDR1 is SGHRS and CDR2 YFSETQ. Written as DNA, the CDR3 is TGCGCCAGCAAGGGACAGGGGAAGGACACTGAAGCTTTCTTT. Encoded protein: CASKGQGKDTEAFF. Full variable domain (remainder filled in from reference TRBV5-1 and TRBJ1-1): KAGVTQTPRYLIKTRGQQVTLSCSPISGHRSVSWYQQTPGQGLQFLFEYFSETQRNKGNFPGRFSGRQFSNSRSEMNVSTLELGDSALYLCASKGQGKDTEAFFGQGTRLTVV.

This clonotype counts as medium-sized. The V call is TRBV20-1, the J call TRBJ1-4, with D possibly being TRBD1 (6 bases). The germline V gene encodes CDR1 DFQATT and CDR2 SNEGSKA (reference sequence). The CDR3 extends over 13 amino acids. V dropped 3 bases and J dropped 5 bases, with 10 bases sitting between them. CDR3 loop: CSARRTANEKLFF. In DNA, the CDR3 is TGCAGTGCTAGGAGGACAGCAAATGAAAAACTGTTTTTT.

A few counts support this clonotype. The V and J genes are TRBV5-1 and TRBJ1-6; perhaps TRBD1 as D (6 bases). The CDR3 totals 14 residues. V dropped 0 bases and J dropped 6 bases, with 7 bases sitting between them. In germline, CDR1 is SGHRS, CDR2 YFSETQ. The CDR3 is CASSLEQGNSPLHF. The CDR3 nucleotides are TGCGCCAGCAGCTTGGAACAGGGTAATTCACCCCTCCACTTT. The whole variable domain, remainder taken from reference TRBV5-1 and TRBJ1-6, is KAGVTQTPRYLIKTRGQQVTLSCSPISGHRSVSWYQQTPGQGLQFLFEYFSETQRNKGNFPGRFSGRQFSNSRSEMNVSTLELGDSALYLCASSLEQGNSPLHFGNGTRLTVT.

DNA for the CDR3: TGTGCCAGCAGCCCACTAGGGGGTGGAGAGCCTGAAGCTTTCTTT. It yields the protein CASSPLGGGEPEAFF. The chain recombines TRBV4-2 with TRBJ1-1; D possibly corresponds to TRBD1 (6 bases). Germline-derived CDR1 and CDR2 are LGHNA and YNFKEQ. The CDR3 consists of 15 residues. The ends were cut back, 4 bases at V and 6 bases at J, with 18 bases in the middle.

The gene calls are TRBV4-1 and TRBJ2-1; D possibly corresponds to TRBD2 (6 bases). The CDR3 sequence is 17 residues long. V was cut by 1 base and J by 1 base, with 14 bases left in between. The germline CDR1 and CDR2 sequences are MGHRA and YSYEKL. The CDR3 nucleotides are TGCGCCAGCAGCCAAGGCTTTGCGGGACCGTCCTACAATGAGCAGTTCTTC. Translating it yields CASSQGFAGPSYNEQFF.

The chain uses TRBV7-2 and TRBJ2-4, with 8 bases that match TRBD1. V lost 5 bases to trimming and J lost 0 bases; unmatched junction nucleotides: 6. The CDR3 totals 16 residues. Germline loops: CDR1 SGHTA, CDR2 FQGNSA. The CDR3 region is CASSPRTGLAKNIQYF. The DNA for the CDR3 is TGTGCCAGCAGCCCTCGGACAGGGCTAGCCAAAAACATTCAGTACTTC.

This clonotype ranks as medium-sized. The chain recombines TRBV7-9 with TRBJ1-2; D possibly corresponds to TRBD1 (5 bases). Trimming shortened V by 7 bases and J by 7 bases, and 19 bases separated the two germline ends. The CDR3 has 14 residues. Germline V gives CDR1 SEHNR, CDR2 FQNEAQ (reference sequence). This CDR3 is CASTPGEGLSGYTF. The CDR3 DNA follows: TGTGCCAGCACCCCGGGGGAGGGCCTCTCTGGCTACACCTTC.

Only one count was recorded for this clonotype. The V gene is TRBV9, the J gene TRBJ1-2; D is unclear. V was trimmed by 0 bases and J by 4 bases, leaving 13 bases between them. The CDR3 contains 15 residues. Per germline, CDR1 SGDLS and CDR2 YYNGEE. The CDR3 nucleotides read TGTGCCAGCAGCGTAGAGGTTGCGGGCCTCTATGGCTACACCTTC. Its protein is CASSVEVAGLYGYTF.

This clonotype is classed as medium-sized. The chain employs TRBV12-3 or TRBV12-4 and TRBJ2-3; D gene ambiguous. V lost 3 bases to trimming and J lost 3 bases, with 10 bases between them. The CDR3 runs to 14 residues. The CDR3 DNA reads TGTGCCAGCAGTTTTCGGCGTCTGACAGATACGCAGTATTTT. Translation gives CASSFRRLTDTQYF.

The rearrangement links TRBV11-2 to TRBJ2-2; 8 bases match TRBD2. This CDR3 contains 17 residues. The J segment lost 6 bases and the V segment lost 5 bases, leaving 14 bases of the junction unmatched. The germline V gene has CDR1 SGHAT and CDR2 FQNNGV. CDR3 coding DNA: TGTGCCAGCAGCCCCATCGCGGGGGGCTCCCGGGCCGGGGAGCTGTTTTTT. Its protein is CASSPIAGGSRAGELFF.